A single T cell receptor (beta chain) is shown here with its context. The source of the sample is a study of blood T cell repertoires in COVID-19. Overall study: Acute and convalescent COVID-19 samples came from the United States, Italy and Spain. The cDNA or gDNA used as material had been derived from T cells, B-cell-depleted T cells, or PBMCs.

Profiled with immunoSEQ multiplex PCR; TCRdb holds only in-frame clones, not every one. The sample has fewer than 400,000 clones; 80% to 90% are singletons. Per germline, CDR1 LGHNA and CDR2 YSLEER. The CDR3 has 14 amino acids. The V segment lost 1 base and the J segment 7 bases; nucleotides outside the gene matches: 5. This chain connects TRBV4-3 to TRBJ2-7; 9 nucleotides align to TRBD2. The sequence derives from a man younger than 45 with active or convalescent COVID-19. Sequenced sample: peripheral blood. In nucleotides, the CDR3 is TGCGCCAGCAGCCAAGCGTGGGCGGGGGGGGAGCAGTACTTC. This translates into CASSQAWAGGEQYF.